Listed below are T cell receptor beta chains from one sample, sequenced in a study of blood T cell repertoires in COVID-19. Sequencing used immunoSEQ multiplex PCR; TCRdb keeps in-frame clones, though not all of them. The sample includes 52,000 or so clones, about 90% of them seen just once. The sample was peripheral blood. The source of these receptors is a man between 60 and 75 years old with active COVID-19. Both conserved end residues are part of each CDR3. D genes are given only for firm matches. Rows may omit the clone size; those that give it use once, few, many or a size class.

V,J,size,length,D,DNA,CDR3
TRBV27,TRBJ2-1,.,16,TRBD1,TGTGCCAGCAGTTATTCAGGGGGCGAATCCTACAATGAGCAGTTCTTC,CASSYSGGESYNEQFF
TRBV12-2,TRBJ1-2,.,8,.,TGTGCAATACTCCGTCACACCTTC,CAILRHTF
TRBV24-1,TRBJ2-2,.,12,.,TGTGCCACCAGTCAGGGCACCGGGGAGCTGTTTTTT,CATSQGTGELFF
TRBV4-2,TRBJ2-1,.,17,TRBD2,TGTGCCAGCAGCCAAGCTAGCGGGGGGAGCTCCTACAATGAGCAGTTCTTC,CASSQASGGSSYNEQFF
TRBV25-1,TRBJ2-1,few,12,.,TGTGCCAGCAGTGGTCTTAACAATGAGCAGTTCTTC,CASSGLNNEQFF
TRBV11-2,TRBJ2-7,once,18,TRBD1,TGTGCCAGCAGCGTGACCCCGGGACAGAATATCGGTGGGGACGAGCAGTACTTC,CASSVTPGQNIGGDEQYF
TRBV7-3,TRBJ1-1,.,14,TRBD1,TGTGCCAGCAGCTCGGGACAGCCGAACACTGAAGCTTTCTTT,CASSSGQPNTEAFF
TRBV28,TRBJ1-2,.,13,TRBD1,TGTGCCATTACAGGGGGCGCTAACTATGGCTACACCTTC,CAITGGANYGYTF
TRBV4-1,TRBJ2-7,few,14,TRBD1,TGCGCCAGCAGCCACATCCGGGACAGCTACGAGCAGTACTTC,CASSHIRDSYEQYF
TRBV21-1,TRBJ2-7,.,15,.,TGTGCCAGCAGCGCGCGACTAGCGGAGCACTACGAGCAGTACTTC,CASSARLAEHYEQYF
TRBV24-1,TRBJ2-5,once,13,TRBD1,TGTGCCACCAGTGGCGACAGGGATGAGACCCAGTACTTC,CATSGDRDETQYF
TRBV10-1,TRBJ2-1,once,13,.,TGCGCCAGCAGTGAGGGGACTGAGAATGAGCAGTTCTTC,CASSEGTENEQFF
TRBV19,TRBJ2-7,.,13,.,TGTGCCAGTGAGGACAGAACTCTATACGAGCAGTACTTC,CASEDRTLYEQYF
TRBV6-5,TRBJ1-4,.,15,TRBD1,TGTGCCAGCAGTTACACGAGGGGGCGGGTTGAAAAACTGTTTTTT,CASSYTRGRVEKLFF
TRBV27,TRBJ1-1,.,13,.,TGTGCCAGCAGTTTGGGGGGGGGAGTTGAAGCTTTCTTT,CASSLGGGVEAFF
TRBV5-1,TRBJ2-2,.,16,TRBD2,TGCGCCAGCAGCCCCCAGGGACTAGCGAACACCGGGGAGCTGTTTTTT,CASSPQGLANTGELFF
TRBV15,TRBJ2-7,.,16,.,TGTGCCACCAGCAGAGGCGTCACGGGAGTCTTCTACGAGCAGTACTTC,CATSRGVTGVFYEQYF
TRBV19,TRBJ2-2,.,12,.,TGTGCCAGTAGTAGGGAGGCCGGGGAGCTGTTTTTT,CASSREAGELFF
TRBV9,TRBJ2-6,once,17,.,TGTGCCAGCAGTGCTTCACTACGGAGCTCTGGGGCCAACGTCCTGACTTTC,CASSASLRSSGANVLTF
TRBV2,TRBJ2-2,.,14,.,TGTGCCAGAGAGACGAGTTCGGGCACCGGGGAGCTGTTTTTT,CARETSSGTGELFF
TRBV7-2,TRBJ2-7,.,13,TRBD2,TGTGCCAGCAGCTTTACTAGCGCCGGCGAGCAGTACTTC,CASSFTSAGEQYF
TRBV12-5,TRBJ1-1,.,15,.,TGTGCTAGTGGTTTGGTCTCCGAGGTGGGCACTGAAGCTTTCTTT,CASGLVSEVGTEAFF
TRBV19,TRBJ2-7,.,16,TRBD1,TGTGCCAGTAGAAGGATGGAACAGGGGGTAGGCTACGAGCAGTACTTC,CASRRMEQGVGYEQYF
TRBV7-9,TRBJ1-2,few,17,.,TGTGCCAGCAGCTTAGAAGGAATGGGCTCCGCTAACTATGGCTACACCTTC,CASSLEGMGSANYGYTF
TRBV7-9,TRBJ2-1,few,13,.,TGTGCCAGCAGCTTAGTCTCGGAGAATGAGCAGTTCTTC,CASSLVSENEQFF
TRBV11-2,TRBJ2-4,.,15,.,TGTGCCAGCAGCTTCAATGTGGGAGGCCCAAACATTCAGTACTTC,CASSFNVGGPNIQYF
TRBV7-6,TRBJ2-2,.,15,TRBD2,TGTGCCAGCAGCTCTAGCGGGAGGGGCACCGGGGAGCTGTTTTTT,CASSSSGRGTGELFF
TRBV30,TRBJ1-5,.,13,TRBD1,TGTGCCTGGGCGACAGGGTCGAATCAGCCCCAGCATTTT,CAWATGSNQPQHF
TRBV25-1,TRBJ2-1,once,16,TRBD2,TGTGCCAGCAGTTCGCGACTAGCGGGAGGGCACAATGAGCAGTTCTTC,CASSSRLAGGHNEQFF
TRBV11-3,TRBJ2-5,.,16,TRBD2,TGTGCCAGCAGCCCCGGACTAGCGGGAGTTCAAGAGACCCAGTACTTC,CASSPGLAGVQETQYF
TRBV21-1,TRBJ1-2,.,14,.,TGTGCCAGCAGCAAAATAGGGTGCAGGGGCGGCTACACCTTC,CASSKIGCRGGYTF
TRBV29-1,TRBJ1-2,once,14,TRBD1,TGCAGCGGCCTCGACAGGGGGCGTCACTATGGCTACACCTTC,CSGLDRGRHYGYTF
TRBV28,TRBJ2-3,.,15,TRBD2,TGTGCCTCCGGGACTAGCGGGAGGAAGACAGATACGCAGTATTTT,CASGTSGRKTDTQYF
TRBV30,TRBJ1-2,.,15,.,TGTGCCTGGTTCAAAGACAGGTTCGCTAACTATGGCTACACCTTC,CAWFKDRFANYGYTF
TRBV11-2,TRBJ2-7,.,15,.,TGTGCCAGCAGCTTAGGAGGAAGCGGGTCCTACGAGCAGTACTTC,CASSLGGSGSYEQYF
TRBV30,TRBJ1-2,.,12,.,TGTGCCTGGGTCCCGCGTCCCTATGGCTACACCTTC,CAWVPRPYGYTF
TRBV12-3/TRBV12-4,TRBJ1-1,.,13,.,TGTGCCAGCAGTCTCCGACAGCCCACTGAAGCTTTCTTT,CASSLRQPTEAFF
TRBV10-1,TRBJ1-4,once,15,.,TGCGCCAGCAGTGAGTCGGGCCTAACCAGGGAAAAACTGTTTTTT,CASSESGLTREKLFF
TRBV2,TRBJ1-5,.,16,.,TGTGCCAGCAGTGAGCCTTGGAGCAGCAGCAATCAGCCCCAGCATTTT,CASSEPWSSSNQPQHF
TRBV12-3/TRBV12-4,TRBJ2-1,.,13,.,TGTGCCAGCAGCATCGGACAGTACAATGAGCAGTTCTTC,CASSIGQYNEQFF
TRBV14,TRBJ2-5,.,14,.,TGTGCCAGCAGCCGACTATCTAGTGAAGGGACCCAGTACTTC,CASSRLSSEGTQYF
TRBV18,TRBJ2-6,.,18,TRBD1,TGTGCCAGCTCAATGACCGGGACAGGGGGCTCTGGGGCCAACGTCCTGACTTTC,CASSMTGTGGSGANVLTF
TRBV6-1,TRBJ2-3,.,13,.,TGTGCCAGCAGTGAGCAGCGGGCAGATACGCAGTATTTT,CASSEQRADTQYF